This T cell receptor (beta chain) came from a study of T-cell memory formation after mild COVID-19. The J segment lost 3 bases and the V segment lost 5 bases, leaving 8 bases of the junction unmatched. CDR3 length equals 15 residues. This clonotype has only a few counts. Antigen: not known. Study findings and constraints: Second-wave clones with a day 37 peak had unconfirmed SARS-CoV-2 specificity. Clones that shrank (day 15 to 85) were balanced CD4/CD8, whereas later expanders leaned CD4+.

TCRdb itself ran the 5' RACE reads through MiXCR, one entry per CDR3 protein. The table includes about 250,000 distinct CDR3 sequences, around 15% detected once. This TCR was sampled from a man aged 18 to 35 who had mild COVID-19 (a few samples of this study predate the infection). Cell type and time point are not known. The sequencing sample was made of PBMCs or a T cell subset sorted from them (not recorded which). The chain employs TRBV12-3 or TRBV12-4 and TRBJ2-7, with TRBD2 matching over 9 bases. The CDR3 DNA reads TGTGCCAGCAGTCCCCGTTTAGCGGGGGTCTACGAGCAGTACTTC. Translated, it gives CASSPRLAGVYEQYF.